The present T cell receptor beta chain was sequenced within a study of beta chain features in type 1 diabetes (dated by TCRdb to the late 2010s). For context, the study as a whole: No differences in mean age, gender distribution, total cell number or subset yield were found between patients and healthy donors. A total of 107,917,701 sorted cells were examined across all samples, and RNA yield correlated strongly with the number of cells per subset. In the study, TCRB repertoires of sorted circulating CD4+ T cell subsets from recently diagnosed type 1 diabetes patients were compared with those of matched healthy donors. Regulatory and stem cell-like memory subsets were isolated from only 8 patients and 8 healthy donors, whereas naive and central memory subsets came from all 28 donors. Study-wide conclusions, independent of this receptor: PCR may preferentially amplify shorter templates, but because patient and control samples were amplified and corrected together, any resulting skew would affect both groups equally. Because cDNA was sequenced instead of genomic DNA, activated cells with high expression could be over-represented, although the groups did not differ in activation or CD3 levels. Because the HLA sub-analyses included only small numbers of individuals, any influence of HLA type on TCRB rearrangement was left unresolved. Patients with type 1 diabetes made fewer insertions and deleted more nucleotides at VDJ recombination sites, implying thymic rearrangement abnormalities. A moderate but significant shortening of TCRB CDR3 length was observed in type 1 diabetes patients in all four CD4+ subsets. Naive, central memory and regulatory TCRB repertoires appeared more similar among patients than among healthy donors.

From each donor, a single peripheral blood sample of about 110 mL on average was drawn into heparinised tubes. A BD FACSAria II and a panel including CD45RO, CCR7, CD25, CD127, CD95 and CD27 were used to sort naive, central memory, regulatory and stem cell-like memory CD4+ T cells. Purity was above 95% for every sorted population. PBMCs were separated immediately by Lymphoprep density gradient centrifugation and were stained directly, without being cultured. So that batch effects would be minimized, each experiment stained and sorted samples in pairs, pairing one healthy donor with one patient. This clone was detected only a few times. The antigen this receptor binds is unknown. No much larger clone exists at a distance of one base, and base qualities are not known. The entire isolated RNA was reverse transcribed using the High Capacity cDNA Reverse Transcription Kit, and thus expressed TCRB transcripts were sequenced. Naive, central memory and regulatory T cell samples underwent deep immunoSEQ sequencing, averaging roughly 3.4 million total reads per sample. Sorted cells were lysed in RLT buffer and RNA was extracted with DNase-treated RNeasy Micro or Mini kits, depending on cell number. Each cell subset was processed on its own to prevent cross-contamination, while patient and healthy donor samples were processed together. Using the immunoSEQ multiplex PCR, TCRB sequences were amplified from cDNA into 87-bp fragments spanning the CDR3 region. Sequencing of the amplicons was done on the Illumina HiSeq platform. In the paper's pipeline: Synthetic template baselines were used to correct PCR bias computationally, reads within Hamming distance 2 were collapsed, and singletons that could not be merged were discarded. Reads were aligned against IMGT so that V, D and J genes, CDR3 length and insertions or deletions at six rearrangement sites could be assigned. Within each subset, clonotype counts were normalized to sorted cell number, after which true diversity and Gini coefficients were computed with the tcR R package. The overlap coefficient, calculated on TCRB nucleotide sequences, was used to quantify repertoire sharing. As a proxy for the pre-selection repertoire, out-of-frame TCRB sequences from naive cells were analyzed. What TCRdb holds here is the immuneACCESS table cut down to in-frame rearrangements. Part of the clones is not present; checked against another copy, under half of the missing clones reflect an unresolved V gene, and the others are unexplained. The V and J calls and clone size are taken from that table; D and trimming were inferred from the DNA. Within this sample are about 360,000 clones, with roughly an eighth of them counted one time only. The ten biggest clones cover 0.017% of the sample.

The germline V gene specifies MGHDK as CDR1 and SYGVNS as CDR2. From the cysteine up to the phenylalanine, the CDR3 has a length of 14 residues. CDR3 DNA is the only sequence kept; it has 42 bases, read in frame from the first base. Cut back by 5 bases and 3 bases, the V and J ends lie 14 bases apart. The sequence is built from TRBV25-1 and TRBJ2-7, with the identity of the D gene unclear. The sequenced material came from naive CD4+ T cells from blood. Explained via the paper, the cell subset or site label denotes: true naive CD4+ T cells. This receptor was taken from a man aged 18 to 30 in good health. The sequence in DNA is TGTGCCAGCAGTTCCCGGGTTCAGAGCTACGAGCAGTACTTC. Its protein product is CASSSRVQSYEQYF.